This record looks at one TCR beta chain sequence and its context. The antigen remains undetermined. Repertoires were generated with immunoSEQ multiplex PCR, while TCRdb's copy carries only in-frame clones and drops some. The table shows 300,000 to 450,000 clones, with just over 90% occurring only once. The sample belongs to a study of Ad26.COV2.S vaccination and SARS-CoV-2 variants. General study results and limits: Responses of spike-specific T cells (both CD8+ and CD4+) reportedly showed substantial breadth after vaccination. Across vaccine and placebo recipients, the breadth of non-spike TCRs was similar. Assessments of TCR breadth and depth may have underestimated the total T cell responses.

The source is a human donor who had recovered from COVID-19. The specimen was peripheral blood, collected after recovery from COVID-19.

The CDR3 loop reads CASSLKAGSRSYEQYF. The CDR3 DNA reads TGTGCCAGCAGTCTGAAGGCGGGCAGCCGCTCCTACGAGCAGTACTTC. The chain carries TRBV2 and TRBJ2-7, with D maybe TRBD2 (5 bases). The CDR3 consists of 16 residues. Trimming cost V 5 bases and J 0 bases, with 17 bases left between them. Germline V gene sequence: CDR1 SNHLY, CDR2 FYNNEI.